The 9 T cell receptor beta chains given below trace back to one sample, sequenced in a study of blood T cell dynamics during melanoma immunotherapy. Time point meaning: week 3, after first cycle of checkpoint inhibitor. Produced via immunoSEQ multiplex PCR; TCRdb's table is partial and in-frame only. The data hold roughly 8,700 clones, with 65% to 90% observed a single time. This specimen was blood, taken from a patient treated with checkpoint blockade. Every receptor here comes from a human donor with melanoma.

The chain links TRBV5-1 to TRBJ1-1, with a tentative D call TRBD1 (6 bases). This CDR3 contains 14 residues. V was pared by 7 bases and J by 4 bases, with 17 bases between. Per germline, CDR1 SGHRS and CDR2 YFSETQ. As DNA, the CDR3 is TGCGCCAGCTTCTCCACCCAGGGGAGCACTGAAGCTTTCTTT. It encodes CASFSTQGSTEAFF.

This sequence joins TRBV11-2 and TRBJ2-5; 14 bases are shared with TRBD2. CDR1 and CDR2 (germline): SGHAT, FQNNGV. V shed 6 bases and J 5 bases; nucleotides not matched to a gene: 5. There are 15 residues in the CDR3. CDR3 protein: CASRRTSGGLETQYF. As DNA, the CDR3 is TGTGCCAGCAGGAGGACTAGCGGGGGGTTGGAGACCCAGTACTTC.

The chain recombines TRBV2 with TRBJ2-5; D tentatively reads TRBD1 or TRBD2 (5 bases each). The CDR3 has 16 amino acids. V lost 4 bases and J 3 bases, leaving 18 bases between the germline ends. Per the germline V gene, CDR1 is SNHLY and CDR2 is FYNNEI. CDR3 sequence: CASSGNAGRGKETQYF. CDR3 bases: TGTGCCAGCAGTGGGAATGCGGGTAGGGGTAAAGAGACCCAGTACTTC.

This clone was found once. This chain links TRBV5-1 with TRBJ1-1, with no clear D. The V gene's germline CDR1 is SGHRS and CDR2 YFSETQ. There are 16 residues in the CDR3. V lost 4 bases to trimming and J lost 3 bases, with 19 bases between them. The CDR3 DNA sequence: TGCGCCAGCAGCCCGCCCGAGGGCCTGAATCACACTGAAGCTTTCTTT. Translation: CASSPPEGLNHTEAFF.

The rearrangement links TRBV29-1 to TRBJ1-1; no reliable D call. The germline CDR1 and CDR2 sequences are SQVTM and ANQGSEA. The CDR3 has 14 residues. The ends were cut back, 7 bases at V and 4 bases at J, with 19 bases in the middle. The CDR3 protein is CSAPPRARSTEAFF. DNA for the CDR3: TGCAGCGCCCCCCCGCGGGCGAGGAGCACTGAAGCTTTCTTT.

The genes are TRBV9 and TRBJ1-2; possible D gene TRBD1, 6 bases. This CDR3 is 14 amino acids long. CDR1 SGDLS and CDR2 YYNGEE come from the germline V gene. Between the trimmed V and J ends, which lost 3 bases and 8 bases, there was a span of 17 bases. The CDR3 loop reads CASSAGTPSGGYTF. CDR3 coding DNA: TGTGCCAGCAGCGCCGGGACACCCAGTGGGGGCTACACCTTC.

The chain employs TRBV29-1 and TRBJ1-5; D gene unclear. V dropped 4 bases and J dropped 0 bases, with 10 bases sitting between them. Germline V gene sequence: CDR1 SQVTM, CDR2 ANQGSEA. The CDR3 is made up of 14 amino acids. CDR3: CSVATAHSNQPQHF. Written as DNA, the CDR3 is TGCAGCGTTGCGACGGCTCATAGCAATCAGCCCCAGCATTTT.

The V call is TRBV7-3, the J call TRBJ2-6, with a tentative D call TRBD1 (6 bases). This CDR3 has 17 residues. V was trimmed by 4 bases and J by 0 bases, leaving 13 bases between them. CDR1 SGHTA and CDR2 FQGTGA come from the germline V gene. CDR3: CASSSDRSISGANVLTF. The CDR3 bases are TGTGCCAGCAGCTCGGACAGAAGCATCTCTGGGGCCAACGTCCTGACTTTC.

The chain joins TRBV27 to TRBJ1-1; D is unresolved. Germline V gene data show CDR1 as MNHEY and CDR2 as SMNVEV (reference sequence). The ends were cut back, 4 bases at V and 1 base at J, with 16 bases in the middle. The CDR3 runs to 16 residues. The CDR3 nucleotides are TGTGCCAGCAGTTCAATTCTCTCCCGTGGGAACACTGAAGCTTTCTTT. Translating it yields CASSSILSRGNTEAFF.